This entry features one T cell receptor (beta chain) sequence. Its antigen is currently not known. Per-nucleotide qualities are absent, and no much larger clonotype sits a single base away. V is pared back by 3 bases and J by 4 bases, with 6 bases lying between the germline termini. Inclusive of the bounding cysteine and phenylalanine, the CDR3 is 11 residues long. Solely the CDR3 DNA is kept, with 33 bases framed from the first base. Via the germline V gene (reference sequence), CDR1 is GTSNPN and CDR2 SVGIG. The method behind the library was the immunoSEQ multiplex PCR assay. The multiplex PCR relied on a mix of 60 forward primers for TCR Vbeta segments and 13 reverse primers for TCR Jbeta segments. The CDR3 region of rearranged TCR beta genes was amplified from genomic DNA by a multiplex PCR assay. The Illumina HiSeq System was used to sequence the amplified TCR beta libraries as 87-base-pair reads. For the original study's pipeline: In a later analysis, some 80 million unique TCR beta chains were counted across the roughly 610 repertoires, and around 11 million of these chains were shared by at least two donors. Raw reads were error-corrected and collapsed into unique sequences by a nearest-neighbor algorithm in which closely related sequences were merged to remove PCR and sequencing errors. V, D and J gene segments were assigned by aligning CDR3 sequences to IMGT reference sequences. For a sequence to be retained, a match of at least six nucleotides to both a V gene segment and a J gene segment was required. Rearrangements were classified as productive when the CDR3 lacked stop codons and remained in frame with V and J, and all other rearrangements were classified as non-productive. Following IMGT convention, CDR3 was defined as the stretch from the second conserved V-encoded cysteine to the conserved J-encoded phenylalanine. In an earlier analysis of around 540 of the donors, sequences lacking an unambiguous match to a single V gene segment were excluded. An earlier analysis of almost 600 of the donors classified V segments as functional when productive rearrangements were above 56.7% and as segregating when the standard deviation between donors was above 5%. A statistical classification framework was developed to diagnose cytomegalovirus status using the catalog of TCR beta chain sequences. In a later analysis, V and J genes were assigned by comparing TCR nucleotide sequences against IMGT/GENE-DB human TR gene sequences. The TCRdist pipeline was used in a later analysis to assign CDR3 sequences and most-parsimonious VDJ recombination scenarios. In a later analysis, each TCR beta chain was defined by its CDR3 amino acid sequence together with its V-gene family, and reads without a unique V-gene family were excluded. To address suspected cross-contamination and a sequencing artifact, a later analysis removed under 600 highly shared, low-generation-probability nucleotide sequences. For each public chain, a later analysis derived a clonal expansion index from normalized ranks of inferred template counts within each repertoire. A later analysis computed generation probabilities with a VDJ recombination model fitted to out-of-frame rearrangements, and checked the results against IGoR. In a later analysis, hypergeometric tests were used to score TCR-TCR, TCR-HLA and TCR-CMV co-occurrence, with a repertoire-size bias correction applied to TCR pairs. A later analysis estimated false discovery rates by permuting HLA or CMV assignments 20 times. In a later analysis, co-occurring TCRs were grouped with DBSCAN, and TCRdist sequence similarity was added when clustering was performed within HLA-allele-positive subsets. Repertoires with fewer than 30,000 or more than 120,000 public chains, plus five repertoires with anomalous nucleotide sharing, were excluded from co-occurrence clustering. TCRdb took this table from immuneACCESS and kept in-frame rearrangements with V and J called. Such tables lack part of the clones; where checked against another copy, unresolved V genes explain under half of the gap, and the rest is unexplained. V, J and clone size were drawn from that table, and D and trimming were deduced from the DNA. The sample table records around 88,000 clones; around 72% of these occur just once. The ten largest account for 1.8% of the sample.

The record originates from a study of cytomegalovirus exposure and HLA in healthy donors (dated by TCRdb to about 2017). For context, the study as a whole: According to an earlier analysis of 587 of the donors, about 179 million T cells yielded over 100 million unique TCR beta sequences and roughly 280 Gb of sequence data. An early release that covered roughly 600 HLA-typed donors contained 300 to 350 gigabases of sequencing data and 65 million to 100 million unique TCR sequences. The genetic ancestry cluster associated with self-reported Caucasian donors included 65% to 90% of the 300 to 400 genotyped donors. Every discovery cohort repertoire had been produced on one sequencing platform. Among roughly 400 genotyped donors of the cohort, an average of around 240,000 unique TCR beta nucleotide sequences were sequenced per donor, roughly 20% of them non-productive. Donor age, sex, ethnicity and CMV serostatus were compiled together with the repertoire data. To predict cytomegalovirus infection status, the study combined high-throughput TCR immunosequencing, statistical association of individual TCRs with disease status, and machine learning. A few DR-DQ haplotypes were treated as single units for association and clustering because of strong linkage in the cohort. An earlier analysis of roughly 580 of the donors used high-throughput TCR beta sequencing to judge whether each TCR beta V gene segment behaved as functional or pseudogenic. HLA typing covered class I and class II loci at four-digit resolution. The study aimed to test whether signatures of past pathogen exposure could be identified by cataloging public T cell receptors. To study patterns of TCR occurrence, a later analysis re-analyzed previously published TCR beta repertoires from 666 donors and added high-resolution HLA genotyping. Using immunosequencing, the study profiled T cell repertoires from fewer than 700 subjects and related those repertoires to cytomegalovirus serostatus. A later genetic analysis used genome-wide SNP genotypes for about 65% of the 666 donors, treating that subset as a discovery cohort. Rather than drawing on any new phenotypic data, the later analysis identified candidate immune exposures from TCR beta sequences and the way those sequences occurred across donors. The number of typed donors differed by locus: about 620-630 for A, B, C, DRB1 and DQB1; 500 to 550 for DQA1; 606 for DPA1; and some 470 for DPB1. Along with the approximately 700-subject first cohort, a separate validation cohort of more than 90 different subjects was used.

The cohort consisted of some 730 healthy bone marrow donors. At the time of sampling, all cohort members were nominally healthy, though unrecorded immune exposures were likely present. The donor tested CMV seronegative and was one of the 352 seronegative cohort members. Each donor provided a peripheral blood sample, and peripheral blood mononuclear cells were used for TCR beta sequencing. The Qiagen DNeasy Blood Extraction Kit was used to extract genomic DNA from the blood cell samples. Points the paper makes about the study in general: Because HLA typing was unavailable for some donors at each locus, only the typed subset was used in association tests. In a later analysis, several top co-occurrence clusters were reported to appear linked to parvovirus B19, influenza, CMV and Epstein-Barr virus. A cluster of highly shared sequence variants was judged likely to be a technical artifact of the sequencing pipeline. According to a later analysis, most CMV-associated TCR beta chains appeared to be HLA-restricted, and the HLA associations seemed to be driven largely by CMV exposure. The classifier was reported to diagnose cytomegalovirus status with high specificity and sensitivity in both the original and validation cohorts. Strong co-occurrence of HLA alleles, especially DR and DQ, made assigning TCR associations to individual alleles difficult. CMV serostatus was the only immune exposure information available for the cohort. In a later genetic analysis, fewer N-insertions in productive TCRs were reported among donors in an Asian-associated ancestry cluster than the roughly 710-donor mean. The study gave a list of roughly 150 TCR beta chains associated with cytomegalovirus. In vitro tests confirmed that a few of the cytomegalovirus-associated TCR beta chains recognize cytomegalovirus antigens. A further reported finding was that TCR beta sequences accurately predicted the HLA-A and HLA-B alleles for most subjects in the first cohort. V-gene and J-gene trimming of TCR beta chains was associated with a missense DCLRE1C variant in a later genetic analysis, and the association was replicated in an independent cohort. Sequencing depth was assumed to be roughly uniform across donors in the presence/absence analyses, though that assumption may not hold. Linkage disequilibrium might explain the correlated functional status among segregating V segments, but an unknown experimental factor could not be excluded. It was suggested by the authors that the approach could potentially be generalized to other disease states and immunological phenotypes. Specific HLA alleles were associated with more than 15,000 TCR beta sequences at a false discovery rate of 0.05 in a later analysis. Compared with equally common non-associated chains, HLA-associated TCR beta chains in a later analysis were more clonally expanded and had lower generation probabilities. Some IMGT-functional V segments, including TRBV6-2 and TRBV6-3, could not be distinguished by the 87-base-pair reads and were therefore excluded. An earlier analysis of approximately 600 of the donors showed that most TCR beta V segments appeared in productive rearrangements either about 90% or about 30% of the time, which broadly matched IMGT annotations. In this cohort, only TCR beta chains were sequenced, and detectable features were limited by the absence of alpha or paired-chain data. Most TCR sequences were seen in very few donors, while some public TCRs were found in many individuals. Because counts were too low, roughly 17 rarely observed V segments, including chromosome 9 orphons, were left out of the earlier analysis of 587 of the donors. According to a later analysis, TCR association rates differed among HLA loci, with DRB1 alleles showing the most associated TCRs and HLA-C alleles showing the fewest.

The specimen was PBMCs. This receptor chain uses TRBV30 and TRBJ1-2; a confident D gene designation cannot be given. This receptor was obtained from a male donor in good health and CMV-seronegative. The sequenced DNA is TGTGCCTGGAGGGGCCTCTATGGCTACACCTTC. This gives the protein CAWRGLYGYTF.